These T cell receptor beta chains were read from a single sample in a study of shared clonotypes between healthy human individuals. Profiled with immunoSEQ multiplex PCR; TCRdb holds only in-frame clones, not every one. Among about half a million clones listed, around 80% were seen once. Sequences were obtained from PBMCs. Source of these receptors: a middle-aged woman in good health. Some clones in this sample may be carry-over from other donors' samples. The CDR3 runs from the conserved cysteine through the conserved F or W. The D gene is left open where the match is weak. The listing skips clone size in some rows; elsewhere it reads once, few, many or a size class.

cdr3_aa cdr3_nt clone_size j_call d_call v_call
CASSFGTSGRVFTQYF TGTGCCAGCAGCTTCGGGACTAGCGGGAGGGTTTTTACGCAGTATTTT . TRBJ2-3 TRBD2 TRBV5-6
CASTQDGNTDTQYF TGTGCCAGCACCCAGGACGGAAACACAGATACGCAGTATTTT once TRBJ2-3 . TRBV7-2
CASSEMGTGEISYEQYF TGTGCCAGCAGTGAAATGGGGACAGGGGAAATAAGCTACGAGCAGTACTTC many TRBJ2-7 TRBD1 TRBV25-1
CSVGRQGPNTGELFF TGCAGCGTTGGTAGGCAGGGCCCGAACACCGGGGAGCTGTTTTTT few TRBJ2-2 . TRBV29-1
CASSLAAEAFF TGTGCCAGCAGCTTAGCGGCTGAAGCTTTCTTT . TRBJ1-1 . TRBV11-2
CAWTQGWTEAFF TGTGCCTGGACGCAGGGGTGGACTGAAGCTTTCTTT . TRBJ1-1 . TRBV30
CASRSQDRAYEQYF TGTGCCAGCAGATCTCAGGACAGGGCATACGAGCAGTACTTC . TRBJ2-7 TRBD1 TRBV11-2
CASSIPTARPQHF TGTGCCAGTAGTATCCCCACCGCTCGGCCCCAGCATTTT few TRBJ1-5 . TRBV19
CASRLYNSPLHF TGTGCCAGCAGGTTATATAATTCACCCCTCCACTTT . TRBJ1-6 . TRBV28
CAWSSSFTGELFF TGTGCCTGGAGCTCATCGTTCACCGGGGAGCTGTTTTTT few TRBJ2-2 . TRBV30
CAYRGSNTEAFF TGTGCCTACAGGGGGTCCAACACTGAAGCTTTCTTT . TRBJ1-1 TRBD1 TRBV25-1
CASSPRDSRNTIYF TGCGCCAGCAGCCCCCGGGACAGCCGAAACACCATATATTTT . TRBJ1-3 TRBD1 TRBV5-1
CASSLAWQGARAFF TGTGCCAGCAGTTTAGCGTGGCAGGGGGCCCGAGCTTTCTTT few TRBJ1-1 TRBD1 TRBV28
CANALGTSGGDYNEQFF TGTGCCAACGCCCTGGGGACTAGCGGGGGTGACTACAATGAGCAGTTCTTC . TRBJ2-1 TRBD2 TRBV2
CASSLGSTDTQYF TGTGCCAGCAGTTTGGGTAGCACAGATACGCAGTATTTT . TRBJ2-3 . TRBV28
CASSSSSLEQYF TGTGCCAGCAGCTCCTCCTCCCTCGAGCAGTACTTC . TRBJ2-7 . TRBV7-9
CASSVATAGYTF TGTGCCAGCAGCGTAGCTACGGCCGGCTACACCTTC . TRBJ1-2 . TRBV9
CASSPQMNTEAFF TGTGCCAGCAGCCCCCAAATGAACACTGAAGCTTTCTTT . TRBJ1-1 . TRBV11-2
CASSCWDRSPRYF TGTGCCAGCAGCTGCTGGGACAGGAGCCCTCGATATTTT few TRBJ1-3 TRBD1 TRBV7-3
CASSYASGAPDTQYF TGTGCCAGCAGTTACGCATCGGGGGCCCCAGATACGCAGTATTTT . TRBJ2-3 . TRBV6-5
CASSSTGTVTYEQYF TGTGCCAGCAGTTCCACCGGGACAGTAACCTACGAGCAGTACTTC . TRBJ2-7 TRBD1 TRBV28
CASSPSVRADTQYF TGTGCCAGCTCACCAAGTGTTAGGGCAGATACGCAGTATTTT . TRBJ2-3 . TRBV18
CATSRQGFGNTIYF TGTGCCACCAGCAGACAGGGGTTTGGAAACACCATATATTTT once TRBJ1-3 . TRBV15
CASSRRVDSSYEQYF TGTGCCAGCAGCCGCCGGGTGGATAGCTCCTACGAGCAGTACTTC . TRBJ2-7 . TRBV7-8
CASSQVFQRPYEQYF TGCGCCAGCAGCCAAGTTTTCCAGCGTCCCTACGAGCAGTACTTC . TRBJ2-7 . TRBV4-1
CASLVTGNTIYF TGTGCCAGCCTTGTTACTGGAAACACCATATATTTT many TRBJ1-3 . TRBV2
CASSPQGGQDYEQYF TGTGCCAGCTCCCCCCAGGGCGGACAGGATTACGAGCAGTACTTC . TRBJ2-7 TRBD1 TRBV18
CASSVGSVPYNEQFF TGTGCCAGCAGCGTAGGGAGCGTACCCTACAATGAGCAGTTCTTC . TRBJ2-1 . TRBV9
CASSEARDSYNEQFF TGTGCCAGCAGTGAAGCTAGAGACTCATACAATGAGCAGTTCTTC . TRBJ2-1 . TRBV2
CASSARGFTDTQYF TGTGCCAGCAGCGCCAGGGGTTTCACAGATACGCAGTATTTT . TRBJ2-3 . TRBV9
CASSPLGGRASYEQYF TGTGCCAGCAGCCCCCTCGGCGGGAGGGCCTCCTACGAGCAGTACTTC once TRBJ2-7 TRBD2 TRBV27
CASAEQETQYF TGTGCCAGTGCCGAACAAGAGACCCAGTACTTC . TRBJ2-5 . TRBV7-3
CASSYGSDRELFF TGTGCCAGCAGCTACGGGTCCGATAGGGAGCTGTTTTTT . TRBJ2-2 . TRBV7-3
CASSPRKGQNTGELFF TGTGCCAGCTCACCACGAAAGGGACAGAACACCGGGGAGCTGTTTTTT few TRBJ2-2 . TRBV18
CASSAQGAEGYTF TGTGCCAGCAGTGCACAGGGGGCGGAGGGCTACACCTTC . TRBJ1-2 TRBD1 TRBV27
CASSPGSNTDTQYF TGTGCCAGCAGCCCCGGCTCCAACACAGATACGCAGTATTTT . TRBJ2-3 . TRBV9
CASSSSDGTGVSPLHF TGTGCCAGCAGTTCATCCGACGGGACAGGGGTGTCACCCCTCCACTTT few TRBJ1-6 TRBD1 TRBV28
CASSLGDPGPDTQYF TGTGCCAGCAGCTTAGGGGACCCAGGGCCAGATACGCAGTATTTT . TRBJ2-3 . TRBV7-2
CASSYGRAGYEQYF TGTGCCAGCAGTTACGGGAGGGCCGGCTACGAGCAGTACTTC . TRBJ2-7 TRBD2 TRBV6-5
CASSSGLAGGGEQFF TGTGCCAGCAGTTCGGGACTAGCGGGAGGCGGTGAGCAGTTCTTC . TRBJ2-1 TRBD2 TRBV28
CASTMTSGMTDTQYF TGTGCCAGCACGATGACTAGCGGGATGACAGATACGCAGTATTTT . TRBJ2-3 TRBD2 TRBV7-2
CATSSYFQETQYF TGTGCCACCAGCAGTTACTTCCAAGAGACCCAGTACTTC . TRBJ2-5 . TRBV15
CASSPIRDSNEKLFF TGTGCCAGCAGCCCGATCCGGGACTCTAATGAAAAACTGTTTTTT . TRBJ1-4 . TRBV7-6
CASSLGGPGRVDTEAFF TGTGCCAGCAGTTTAGGGGGGCCGGGTCGGGTAGACACTGAAGCTTTCTTT . TRBJ1-1 . TRBV28
CASSLNRQAGELFF TGTGCCAGCAGTTTAAACCGACAGGCCGGGGAGCTGTTTTTT many TRBJ2-2 . TRBV27
CASSPRTRDTEAFF TGTGCCAGCTCACCGAGGACAAGGGACACTGAAGCTTTCTTT . TRBJ1-1 . TRBV18
CASSLRGGSGEQYF TGTGCCAGCAGCCTTCGTGGCGGGAGTGGGGAGCAGTACTTC few TRBJ2-7 TRBD2 TRBV7-3
CAWSVGHSPSTGELFF TGTGCCTGGAGTGTAGGTCACAGCCCGAGCACCGGGGAGCTGTTTTTT . TRBJ2-2 . TRBV30